The present entry profiles one T cell receptor (beta chain) with its context. Its antigen target is currently unknown. To determine HCMV serostatus, a commercial ELISA kit was used to detect HCMV-specific IgG in serum. Peripheral blood mononuclear cells were isolated from blood by Ficoll density gradient centrifugation. These data come from a study of T cells expressing NK-cell markers (dated by TCRdb to 2020 to 2021). Context from the whole study: Three sorted T-cell subsets (CD3+CD56+NKG2C+, CD3+CD56+NKG2C- and CD3+CD56-NKG2C+) from fewer than 10 donors had their TCR beta-chain repertoires profiled. Seven of the eight sequenced donors were HCMV-seropositive and one was HCMV-seronegative. All eight donors whose samples were sequenced were randomly selected healthy volunteers, three of them men and five women. Libraries were sequenced as 2 x 150 bp reads on Illumina HiSeq 2000/2500, MiSeq or NextSeq. What the study reported, not specific to this receptor: Those dominant clonotypes were again the most abundant among CD3+CD56-NKG2C+ cells in several donors, at roughly 28.3-65%. It remained unclear whether the expanded NKG2C-expressing T cell clones were specific for HCMV antigens. In several donors, the dominant CD3+CD56+NKG2C+ clonotypes ranked among the top 10 CD8+ clonotypes, making up roughly 1.0-7.0% of CD8+ T cells.

TCRdb names Illumina HiSeq 2000 as the instrument used. The TCR beta cDNA libraries were made using 5'RACE template switching, a step that added both a universal primer site and unique molecular identifiers. Priming for cDNA synthesis came from the TCR beta constant segment, and two successive PCR amplification steps followed. On the authors' methods: MIGEC handled demultiplexing of the reads and grouping by UMI, while MiTCR was used to assemble and quantify clonotypes. To exclude erroneous sequences, any TCR cDNA sequence not supported by at least two reads was discarded. The tcR package was used for downstream repertoire analysis, and clonotypes were matched between fractions using CDR3 nucleotide sequence together with V segment. Antigen specificity was annotated against VDJdb with VDJmatch, allowing one amino acid substitution in CDR3. The reads were reprocessed in TCRdb, with one entry per CDR3 protein sequence and no accompanying DNA. The V and J calls here are based on TCRdb, not the publication. The sample's records list about 390,000 distinct CDR3 sequences. The top ten clonotypes cover roughly 10% of the sample.

The germline V gene supplies CDR1 MRHNA and CDR2 SNTAGT. Including cysteine and phenylalanine, the CDR3 has 14 amino acids. Only the protein sequence is given. The sample taken for sequencing was blood T cells: a sorted CD56 or NKG2C T cell subset, CD4+ or CD8+ T cells, or bulk PBMC T cells (not recorded which). In this chain, TRBV6-4 is recombined with TRBJ2-3. The clonotype originates from a woman in her fifties or sixties in good health. Donor details come from another sample of the same person, matched by shared clones. CDR3 region: CASSASYGTDTQYF.